Described below is a single T cell receptor (beta chain) sequence and its context. TRB was amplified from roughly 250 ng of peripheral blood genomic DNA per sample. The data are from a study of T cell clusters in autoimmune cytopenias. Multiplex touch-down PCR amplified TRB using TRB-A and TRB-B pools in one tube. TCRdb reanalyzed the multiplex PCR reads and collapses them to one entry per CDR3 protein, without DNA. The sample's table shows about 6,800 distinct CDR3 sequences. Germline CDR1 reads MNHEY; CDR2 reads SVGAGI. CDR3 length: 12 amino acids. The origin of this receptor is a human donor with an autoimmune cytopenia or autoimmune hepatitis (not recorded which). V usage is TRBV6-5 and J usage is TRBJ2-7; TCRdb picks TRBD1, but there is no DNA to check that call. Specimen: peripheral blood. CDR3 sequence reads: CASRVTGPEQYF.